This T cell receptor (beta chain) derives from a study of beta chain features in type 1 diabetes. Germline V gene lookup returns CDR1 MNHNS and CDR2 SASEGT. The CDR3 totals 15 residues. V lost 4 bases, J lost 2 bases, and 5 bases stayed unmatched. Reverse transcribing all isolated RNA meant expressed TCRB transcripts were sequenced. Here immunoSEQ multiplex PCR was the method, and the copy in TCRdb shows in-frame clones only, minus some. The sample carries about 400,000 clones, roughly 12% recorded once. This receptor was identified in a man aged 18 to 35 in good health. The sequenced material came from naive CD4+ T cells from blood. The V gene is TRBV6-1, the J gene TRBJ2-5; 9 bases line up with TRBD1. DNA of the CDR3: TGTGCCAGCAGTGGCCGGGACAGGGTACAAGAGACCCAGTACTTC. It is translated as CASSGRDRVQETQYF.